These 23 T cell receptor beta chains were all obtained from the same sample, sequenced in a study of CD8+ T cells in alopecia areata (dated by TCRdb to the late 2010s). Library creation used the immunoSEQ multiplex PCR assay. For TCR sequencing, RNA was extracted from every sample and reverse transcribed into cDNA to serve as template. TCRdb re-hosts the immuneACCESS table, in-frame sequences only. Its copies lack some clones; in the studies checked, an unresolved V gene accounts for under half of them, and the cause for the rest is not known. The sample table records around 150,000 clones; 65% of these occur just once. The ten top clones hold approximately 0.91% of the sample. The label giving this sample's time point can be read as: 4 weeks on oral tofacitinib. The sample's treatment or condition, from its label and the paper: oral pan-JAK inhibitor, 5-10 mg twice daily. The sample consisted of CD4+ T cells sorted from blood, taken at week 4, from a patient treated with tofacitinib. The receptors come from a human donor with alopecia areata.

This chain links TRBV7-6 with TRBJ1-4; 9 nucleotides align to TRBD1. The CDR3 is 16 amino acids. The J segment lost 5 bases and the V segment lost 1 base, leaving 5 bases of the junction unmatched. CDR1 SGHVS and CDR2 FNYEAQ come from the germline V gene. CDR3 protein: CASSLEVGQGNEKLFF. The CDR3, as DNA: TGTGCCAGCAGCTTAGAAGTGGGACAGGGAAATGAAAAACTGTTTTTT.

This sequence joins TRBV12-5 and TRBJ2-4; D remains unclear. Germline V gives CDR1 LGHNT, CDR2 FRNRAP. V was shortened by 4 bases and J by 0 bases, with 22 bases between the two germline ends. The CDR3 runs to 19 residues. Written as DNA, the CDR3 is TGTGCTAGTGGTTCATCTCTCCAAGGAAAAAATCTAGCCAAAAACATTCAGTACTTC. It encodes CASGSSLQGKNLAKNIQYF.

This clone appeared a single time. This chain connects TRBV27 to TRBJ2-7; a weak D match, TRBD1 (5 bases). Trimming removed 8 bases from V and 3 bases from J, with 17 bases in between. In germline, CDR1 is MNHEY, CDR2 SMNVEV (reference sequence). CDR3 length: 14 amino acids. The CDR3 spells CASRLIRESYEQYF. CDR3 coding DNA: TGTGCCAGCCGTCTCATCAGGGAAAGCTACGAGCAGTACTTC.

The DNA for the CDR3 is TGTGCCAGCAGCCAACTAACACAGGGTTACTATGGCTACACCTTC. The encoded protein is CASSQLTQGYYGYTF. The chain combines TRBV14 with TRBJ1-2, with TRBD1 as a possible D gene (6 bases). CDR1 SGHDN and CDR2 FVKESK come from the germline V gene. V lost 2 bases, J lost 3 bases, and 13 bases lay in between. This CDR3 comprises 15 residues.

This chain connects TRBV7-3 to TRBJ2-2, with unresolved D. The V end was cut by 5 bases, the J end by 5 bases, with 9 bases between. This CDR3 contains 13 residues. Per germline, CDR1 SGHTA and CDR2 FQGTGA. The CDR3 DNA sequence: TGTGCCAGCAGCCTCAGGCTGACCGGGGAGCTGTTTTTT. Its protein product is CASSLRLTGELFF.

This clone was detected once. This rearrangement joins TRBV30 to TRBJ1-4; 10 bases agree with TRBD1. The germline V gene has CDR1 GTSNPN and CDR2 SVGIG (reference sequence). The CDR3 runs 16 residues. V was pared by 4 bases and J by 0 bases, with 5 bases of the junction left unmatched. CDR3 residues: CAWTGQGGTTNEKLFF. The CDR3 region has the DNA TGTGCCTGGACCGGACAGGGGGGTACAACTAATGAAAAACTGTTTTTT.

This clone has a handful of counts. The chain uses TRBV29-1 and TRBJ1-1; no clear D. Trimming cost V 4 bases and J 0 bases, with 9 bases left between them. Germline V gives CDR1 SQVTM, CDR2 ANQGSEA. The CDR3 runs 13 residues. CDR3 protein: CSVAKRMNTEAFF. As DNA, the CDR3 is TGCAGCGTTGCGAAAAGAATGAACACTGAAGCTTTCTTT. The variable domain in full, completed from reference TRBV29-1 and TRBJ1-1, reads SAVISQKPSRDICQRGTSLTIQCQVDSQVTMMFWYRQQPGQSLTLIATANQGSEATYESGFVIDKFPISRPNLTFSTLTVSNMSPEDSSIYLCSVAKRMNTEAFFGQGTRLTVV.

The rearrangement links TRBV29-1 to TRBJ1-5; 8 bases fit TRBD1. There are 15 residues in the CDR3. Germline V gene data show CDR1 as SQVTM and CDR2 as ANQGSEA. Germline trimming cut 7 bases from V and 1 base from J; bases unmatched to any gene: 9. The CDR3 nucleotides read TGCAGCGCTACGACAGGGGTTGAAAGCAATCAGCCCCAGCATTTT. Protein product: CSATTGVESNQPQHF.

This rearrangement joins TRBV7-2 to TRBJ2-7; possible D gene TRBD2, 5 bases. The germline V gene encodes CDR1 SGHTA and CDR2 FQGNSA. V was clipped by 8 bases and J by 0 bases, with 8 bases between them. The CDR3 runs to 12 residues. The CDR3 sequence: CASGEFSYEQYF. For the CDR3, the DNA is TGTGCCAGCGGGGAGTTCTCCTACGAGCAGTACTTC.

The V and J genes are TRBV4-2 and TRBJ2-1; the D is unclear. Trimming shortened V by 0 bases and J by 6 bases, and 9 bases separated the two germline ends. Germline CDR1 is LGHNA and CDR2 is YNFKEQ. The CDR3 extends over 14 amino acids. CDR3 amino acids: CASSQEGQINEQFF. The CDR3 DNA is TGTGCCAGCAGCCAAGAAGGTCAGATCAATGAGCAGTTCTTC.

V is TRBV30 and J is TRBJ1-2; 7 bases match TRBD1. CDR3 length equals 11 residues. CDR1 GTSNPN and CDR2 SVGIG come from the germline V gene (reference sequence). This CDR3 reads CAVGTAGGYTF. CDR3 DNA sequence: TGTGCAGTCGGGACAGCGGGTGGCTACACCTTC.

The genes are TRBV5-1 and TRBJ2-4; TRBD1 matches at 7 bases. The CDR3 runs 15 residues. V lost 3 bases and J lost 5; bases outside the gene matches: 8. Germline CDR1 SGHRS, CDR2 YFSETQ. Here the CDR3 reads CASSWGGTAENIQYF. For the CDR3, the DNA is TGCGCCAGCAGCTGGGGTGGGACAGCAGAAAACATTCAGTACTTC.

The chain carries TRBV9 and TRBJ2-1; D might be TRBD1 or TRBD2, each matching 6 bases. Germline V gives CDR1 SGDLS, CDR2 YYNGEE. Trimming removed 0 bases from V and 7 bases from J, with 11 bases in between. The CDR3 is 14 residues long. The CDR3 coding sequence is TGTGCCAGCAGCGTAGGTGGGGGGCTGAATGAGCAGTTCTTC. Amino acids: CASSVGGGLNEQFF.

J is TRBJ1-1 and V is TRBV30; 7 bases are shared with TRBD1. Germline assignment: CDR1 GTSNPN and CDR2 SVGIG (reference sequence). V shed 0 bases, J shed 4 bases, and the junction held 5 bases outside the gene matches. CDR3 length: 14 amino acids. CDR3 amino acids: CAWSVRQGGTEAFF. CDR3 bases: TGTGCCTGGAGTGTACGGCAGGGGGGCACTGAAGCTTTCTTT.

This chain links TRBV5-1 with TRBJ2-7; D is unresolved. Trimming removed 0 bases from V and 5 bases from J, with 12 bases in between. The CDR3 runs to 14 residues. Germline V gene data show CDR1 as SGHRS and CDR2 as YFSETQ. The CDR3 is CASSLGFVGNEQYF. The CDR3 DNA reads TGCGCCAGCAGCTTGGGTTTCGTAGGGAACGAGCAGTACTTC.

The V call is TRBV7-9, the J call TRBJ2-5, with TRBD1 identical over 8 bases. CDR1 SEHNR and CDR2 FQNEAQ come from the germline V gene (reference sequence). Trimming cost V 6 bases and J 5 bases; bases outside gene matches: 11. The CDR3 is 15 amino acids. The CDR3 loop reads CASRPDRGAWETQYF. The CDR3 nucleotides are TGTGCCAGCAGACCAGACAGGGGCGCCTGGGAGACCCAGTACTTC.

The chain uses TRBV9 and TRBJ2-5, with 10 positions matching TRBD2. The germline V gene encodes CDR1 SGDLS and CDR2 YYNGEE. J lost 5 bases, V lost 0 bases, and 7 bases had no gene match. CDR3 length: 16 residues. The CDR3 nucleotides are TGTGCCAGCAGCGTAGCTCCTAGCGGGGGCGGGGAGACCCAGTACTTC. This gives the protein CASSVAPSGGGETQYF.

The rearrangement links TRBV7-9 to TRBJ1-2; D uncertain. Trimming stripped 5 bases from V and 4 bases from J, with 23 bases between. CDR1 is SEHNR and CDR2 is FQNEAQ in the germline V gene (reference sequence). The CDR3 runs 17 residues. The CDR3 is CASSAGWAVPKLYGYTF. The DNA for the CDR3 is TGTGCCAGCAGCGCCGGATGGGCAGTCCCCAAACTCTATGGCTACACCTTC.

The chain recombines TRBV30 with TRBJ2-1, with D perhaps assigned TRBD1 or TRBD2 (5 bases each). Germline CDR1 and CDR2: GTSNPN and SVGIG (reference sequence). V was shortened by 1 base and J by 2 bases, with 12 bases between the two germline ends. CDR3 length: 15 residues. The CDR3 DNA is TGTGCCTGGAGTGACGGTCCGGGACCCTACAATGAGCAGTTCTTC. As protein: CAWSDGPGPYNEQFF.

This rearrangement joins TRBV29-1 to TRBJ1-4; D is unclear. The V end was cut by 7 bases, the J end by 8 bases, with 8 bases between. Germline V gene sequence: CDR1 SQVTM, CDR2 ANQGSEA. The CDR3 sequence is 10 residues long. CDR3 nucleotides: TGCAGCGCGAGGGAGGAAAAACTGTTTTTT. Protein product: CSAREEKLFF.

V usage is TRBV7-3 and J usage is TRBJ2-2; either TRBD1 or TRBD2 may supply D (5 bases each). Trimming pared 5 bases from V and 1 base from J, leaving 14 bases between. This CDR3 contains 16 residues. The germline V gene encodes CDR1 SGHTA and CDR2 FQGTGA. The CDR3 is CASSPLGVGNTGELFF. The DNA for the CDR3 is TGTGCCAGCAGCCCCCTGGGGGTAGGGAACACCGGGGAGCTGTTTTTT.

The V and J genes are TRBV30 and TRBJ1-6, with 7 bases identical to TRBD1. The germline V gene encodes CDR1 GTSNPN and CDR2 SVGIG (reference sequence). V trimming: 8 bases; J trimming: 6 bases; junction bases outside the gene matches: 13. This CDR3 is 15 amino acids long. CDR3 DNA: TGTGCCGGGAATACAGGGGATGTTGGTAATTCACCCCTCCACTTT. Translating gives CAGNTGDVGNSPLHF. The full variable domain, with the rest looked up from reference TRBV30 and TRBJ1-6, is SQTIHQWPATLVQPVGSPLSLECTVEGTSNPNLYWYRQAAGRGLQLLFYSVGIGQISSEVPQNLSASRPQDRQFILSSKKLLLSDSGFYLCAGNTGDVGNSPLHFGNGTRLTVT.

The V gene is TRBV7-2, the J gene TRBJ1-5; TRBD1 matches at 8 bases. CDR3 length equals 15 residues. CDR1 SGHTA and CDR2 FQGNSA come from the germline V gene. V gave up 4 bases and J gave up 5 bases; unmatched junction bases: 7. CDR3 DNA sequence: TGTGCCAGCAGCTCTCGACAGGGGAGTTATCAGCCCCAGCATTTT. It specifies CASSSRQGSYQPQHF.